This TCR beta chain was retrieved from a study of cytomegalovirus exposure and HLA in healthy donors (dated by TCRdb to 2016 to 2017). Context from the whole study: According to a later analysis, one platform produced both the approximately 110 validation repertoires and the 670 or so repertoires of the first cohort. The study aimed to test whether signatures of past pathogen exposure could be identified by cataloging public T cell receptors. Besides the first cohort of under 700 subjects, a separate validation cohort made up of some 110 different subjects was used. To predict cytomegalovirus infection status, the study combined high-throughput TCR immunosequencing, statistical association of individual TCRs with disease status, and machine learning. Overall results and qualifications from the work: The classifier was reported to diagnose cytomegalovirus status with high specificity and sensitivity in both the original and validation cohorts. A few of the identified cytomegalovirus-associated TCR beta chains were confirmed in vitro to be specific for cytomegalovirus antigens. It was suggested by the authors that the approach could potentially be generalized to other disease states and immunological phenotypes. Most TCR sequences were seen in very few donors, while some public TCRs were found in many individuals. A total of 164 TCR beta chains were listed by the study as associated with cytomegalovirus. Of the cluster scores, 90% to 95% were above 0 in a later analysis, which found that TCRs clustered in the first cohort also tended to co-occur in the approximately 110 validation repertoires. The validation cohort had no HLA typing available for a later analysis, so co-occurrence within that cohort was assessed over all 130 or so repertoires.

Including cysteine and phenylalanine, the CDR3 has 13 amino acids. The kept DNA is CDR3 alone, 39 bases in frame from the first base. The germline V gene sets CDR1 to SGHTA and CDR2 to FQGTGA. V loses 5 bases of germline sequence and J loses 6 bases, and the interval between the two ends is 12 bases. The donors belonged to the validation cohort of roughly 120 subjects, which was separate from the approximately 700-subject first cohort. Library preparation was by the immunoSEQ multiplex PCR assay. As for how the authors treated the data: A statistical classification framework was developed to diagnose cytomegalovirus status using the catalog of TCR beta chain sequences. TCRdb carries this immuneACCESS record with in-frame sequences only. Its versions omit some clonotypes, under half of them owing to an unresolved V gene in the studies checked, with the rest unexplained. Clone size and the V and J calls come from that table; the DNA yielded D and trimming. The sample has more than 110,000 clones on record, almost 90% of them singletons. The ten largest account for over 6.5% of the sample.

Concerning this clone: Its antigen target is currently unknown. No much larger clonotype is one base removed from it; base qualities were not supplied.

Recombination linked TRBV7-3 to TRBJ2-3, and the D gene may be TRBD1, 5 bases matching. What was sequenced was PBMCs. The source of this sequence is a woman between 18 and 29 years old in good health and CMV-seropositive. CDR3 reads: CASSNGAADTQYF. DNA sequence: TGTGCCAGCAGCAATGGGGCCGCGGATACGCAGTATTTT.